Shown below are 25 T cell receptor beta chains from a single sample sequenced in a study of human T cells and chemical hapten exposure. The time point here: pre-sensitization, week 0. Treatment given: therapeutic diphenylcyclopropenone sensitization with weekly scalp DPC. Using its own MiXCR run on the RACE reads, TCRdb lists one record per CDR3 protein. The sample lists 190,000 or so distinct CDR3 sequences, nearly 30% occurring once. The sample was whole blood, taken in connection with sensitization to the hapten diphenylcyclopropenone (DPC). These receptors were collected from a woman aged 25-40 years with alopecia areata. Some clones in this sample may be carry-over from other donors' samples.

This chain uses TRBV20-1 with TRBJ1-1, with no clear D. V was shortened by 3 bases and J by 0 bases, with 8 bases between the two germline ends. The CDR3 runs 13 residues. Per the germline V gene, CDR1 is DFQATT and CDR2 is SNEGSKA (reference sequence). This CDR3 is CSASWQVNTEAFF. CDR3 in DNA: TGCAGTGCTAGTTGGCAGGTGAACACTGAAGCTTTCTTT.

The rearrangement joins TRBV6-2 or TRBV6-3 to TRBJ2-5, with no clear D. Trimming cost V 6 bases and J 5 bases, with 16 bases left between them. The length of the CDR3 is 14 residues. Per the germline V gene, CDR1 is MNHEY and CDR2 is SVGEGT. CDR3 protein: CASREPGPSETQYF. The DNA for the CDR3 is TGTGCCAGCAGAGAACCGGGCCCTAGTGAGACCCAGTACTTC.

V is TRBV4-2 and J is TRBJ2-3; 10 nucleotides agree with TRBD2. Germline CDR1 and CDR2: LGHNA and YNFKEQ. The CDR3 consists of 19 residues. V lost 1 base, J lost 0 bases, and 10 bases stayed unmatched. CDR3 sequence (DNA): TGTGCCAGCAGCCAAGGGGTCAGCGGGAGGGCACCTAGCACAGATACGCAGTATTTT. Its protein is CASSQGVSGRAPSTDTQYF.

The chain couples TRBV27 to TRBJ1-5; weak D call: TRBD1 (6 bases). The germline V and J ends were trimmed by 7 bases and 0 bases, with 10 bases remaining between them. This CDR3 contains 14 residues. CDR1 MNHEY and CDR2 SMNVEV come from the germline V gene (reference sequence). The CDR3 sequence: CASKRGASNQPQHF. As DNA, the CDR3 is TGTGCCAGCAAACGGGGGGCTAGCAATCAGCCCCAGCATTTT.

The table lists this clonotype with a few counts. The chain links TRBV5-1 to TRBJ1-4, with TRBD1 as a possible D gene (6 bases). Looked up from germline, CDR1 is SGHRS and CDR2 is YFSETQ. The V end was cut by 2 bases, the J end by 3 bases, with 11 bases between. The CDR3 totals 15 residues. This CDR3 reads CASSFGTGPNEKLFF. In nucleotides, the CDR3 is TGCGCCAGCAGCTTCGGAACAGGGCCTAATGAAAAACTGTTTTTT.

V and J are TRBV9 and TRBJ2-3, with 8 bases fitting TRBD2. The V and J ends lost 3 bases and 2 bases, in that order; junction bases with no gene match: 8. Germline V gene data show CDR1 as SGDLS and CDR2 as YYNGEE. The CDR3 covers 16 residues. In DNA form, the CDR3 reads TGTGCCAGCAGCGGAAGGGTAGCGGGATACACAGATACGCAGTATTTT. It yields the protein CASSGRVAGYTDTQYF.

V and J are TRBV12-3 or TRBV12-4 and TRBJ2-2, with no clear D. This CDR3 is 16 amino acids long. V was shortened by 5 bases and J by 6 bases, with 19 bases between the two germline ends. The CDR3 DNA sequence: TGTGCCAGCAGTGTTCAGGCTATCTCCATCCCCGGGGAGCTGTTTTTT. This translates into CASSVQAISIPGELFF.

A few counts support this clonotype. One end of the junction is discordant with germline, which a read error may explain. The V and J genes are TRBV27 and TRBJ2-2; TRBD2 is a possible D gene (7 bases). Germline assignment: CDR1 MNHEY and CDR2 SMNVEV (reference sequence). The CDR3 spans 16 residues. CDR3 bases: TGTGCCAGCACCTCAGGTCGGGGGGCGAATACCGGGGAGCTGTTTTTT. Its translation: CASTSGRGANTGELFF.

The V gene is TRBV10-3, the J gene TRBJ2-1; 10 nucleotides line up with TRBD2. This CDR3 contains 15 residues. Losses at the gene ends were 0 bases for V and 9 bases for J; bases not matched to a gene: 5. Per germline, CDR1 ENHRY and CDR2 SYGVKD. The CDR3 nucleotides are TGTGCCATCAGTGAGTCCAGCGGGAGGGCGGGTGAGCAGTTCTTC. Its protein product is CAISESSGRAGEQFF.

This rearrangement joins TRBV29-1 to TRBJ1-1; D is undetermined. Germline values: CDR1 SQVTM, CDR2 ANQGSEA. V was trimmed by 6 bases and J by 1 base, leaving 12 bases between them. This CDR3 region has 13 residues. The CDR3 coding sequence is TGCAGCGTACTAACCACGGCGAACACTGAAGCTTTCTTT. Translating gives CSVLTTANTEAFF.

This clonotype turned up a few times. The J gene is TRBJ2-6, the V gene TRBV11-2; 8 bases line up with TRBD1. Germline lookup yields CDR1 SGHAT and CDR2 FQNNGV. The CDR3 is made up of 16 amino acids. The junction had 5 bases not matched to a gene; V was cut back by 5 bases and J by 2 bases. Here the CDR3 DNA reads TGTGCCAGCAGCCGACAGGGGCTCGCTGGGGCCAACGTCCTGACTTTC. Encoded protein: CASSRQGLAGANVLTF.

This clonotype has a handful of counts. CDR3 DNA sequence: TGCAGCGTTGATTTTGGGAACACTGAAGCTTTCTTT. Amino acid sequence: CSVDFGNTEAFF. J is TRBJ1-1 and V is TRBV29-1; D call uncertain. Germline V lookup: CDR1 SQVTM, CDR2 ANQGSEA. V was pared by 3 bases and J by 1 base, with 6 bases between. The CDR3 sequence is 12 residues long.

This clonotype was found many times. The V and J genes are TRBV7-2 and TRBJ1-5; D not resolved. The V end was cut by 1 base, the J end by 7 bases, with 17 bases between. CDR1 and CDR2 (germline): SGHTA, FQGNSA. The CDR3 is 16 amino acids. The CDR3: CASSLGTRVQRQPQHF. CDR3 sequence (DNA): TGTGCCAGCAGCTTAGGGACCCGGGTCCAGCGACAGCCCCAGCATTTT.

The rearrangement links TRBV2 to TRBJ1-2, with 7 bases aligning to TRBD1. V dropped 4 bases and J dropped 6; count of bases not matched to a gene: 8. CDR3 length: 14 amino acids. Germline CDR1 is SNHLY and CDR2 is FYNNEI. The CDR3 DNA reads as TGTGCCAGCAGTGGAACACAGGGGTATGATGGCTACACCTTC. This sequence encodes CASSGTQGYDGYTF.

This clonotype was seen a handful of times. V and J are TRBV2 and TRBJ1-1, with 8 nucleotides matching TRBD1. CDR1 and CDR2 from the germline V gene are SNHLY and FYNNEI. The V and J ends lost 6 bases and 7 bases, in that order; junction bases with no gene match: 7. This CDR3 region has 13 residues. The CDR3, as DNA: TGTGCCAGCAGATATAGACAGGGGATTGAAGCTTTCTTT. It encodes CASRYRQGIEAFF.

The V call is TRBV4-3, the J call TRBJ1-4; D remains ambiguous. CDR1 and CDR2 (germline): LGHNA, YSLEER. CDR3 length: 16 residues. Trimming removed 0 bases at V and 3 bases at J, with 11 bases between. CDR3 in DNA: TGCGCCAGCAGCCAAGATTTAGGAGGAGCTAATGAAAAACTGTTTTTT. Translation gives CASSQDLGGANEKLFF.

This clonotype occurred many times. The chain recombines TRBV20-1 with TRBJ2-2, with D possibly TRBD2 on 5 matching bases. The ends were cut back, 1 base at V and 4 bases at J, with 10 bases in the middle. The CDR3 contains 14 residues. In germline, CDR1 is DFQATT, CDR2 SNEGSKA (reference sequence). CDR3 loop: CSARASGLTGELFF. CDR3 sequence (DNA): TGCAGTGCTAGAGCCTCCGGACTCACCGGGGAGCTGTTTTTT.

There are a few counts of this clonotype. This sequence joins TRBV28 and TRBJ2-1; D gene ambiguous. The CDR3 contains 12 residues. CDR1 and CDR2 from the germline V gene are MDHEN and SYDVKM. The V end was cut by 11 bases, the J end by 0 bases, with 8 bases between. CDR3 amino acids: CAASVSYNEQFF. The CDR3 bases are TGTGCCGCCAGCGTCTCCTACAATGAGCAGTTCTTC.

This clonotype was recorded at least ten times. V and J are TRBV20-1 and TRBJ1-1, with 7 bases that match TRBD1. The V and J ends lost 2 bases and 2 bases, in that order; junction bases with no gene match: 2. The CDR3 spans 13 residues. Germline CDR1 reads DFQATT; CDR2 reads SNEGSKA (reference sequence). The CDR3 DNA is TGCAGTGCTAGAAGGGACAGAAACACTGAAGCTTTCTTT. Protein sequence: CSARRDRNTEAFF.

V usage is TRBV18 and J usage is TRBJ1-2, with D perhaps matching TRBD1 (6 bases). V dropped 4 bases and J dropped 0 bases, with 18 bases sitting between them. The CDR3 is 17 residues long. Per germline, CDR1 KGHSH and CDR2 LQKENI. CDR3 sequence: CASSQVGRTEANYGYTF. The CDR3 nucleotides read TGTGCCAGCTCACAGGTTGGCCGGACAGAAGCTAACTATGGCTACACCTTC.

In DNA form, the CDR3 reads TGTGCCAGCAGCTTTTGGGAGAGAGATACGCAGTATTTT. Protein product: CASSFWERDTQYF. This chain connects TRBV7-2 to TRBJ2-3; possibly TRBD2 for D (5 bases). Germline lookup yields CDR1 SGHTA and CDR2 FQGNSA. The CDR3 is 13 amino acids. V lost 3 bases to trimming and J lost 5 bases, with 9 bases between them.

This clonotype was seen more than once but under ten times. The chain links TRBV28 to TRBJ2-2, with unresolved D. Trimming cost V 10 bases and J 2 bases, with 8 bases left between them. Germline CDR1 is MDHEN and CDR2 is SYDVKM. The CDR3 length is 12 residues. The CDR3 loop reads CATPGNTGELFF. CDR3 sequence (DNA): TGTGCCACCCCGGGTAACACCGGGGAGCTGTTTTTT.

This clonotype occurred once. The chain employs TRBV10-3 and TRBJ1-5, with 7 positions matching TRBD1. V shed 10 bases, J shed 2 bases, and the junction held 11 bases outside the gene matches. The CDR3 spans 15 residues. The germline V gene has CDR1 ENHRY and CDR2 SYGVKD. The CDR3 nucleotides read TGTGCCACACGGGACAGAGGAGACCGCAATCAGCCCCAGCATTTT. Translating gives CATRDRGDRNQPQHF.

Only a few counts were recorded for this clonotype. The CDR3 loop reads CASSQHRGNQETQYF. CDR3 DNA sequence: TGTGCCAGCAGCCAACACAGGGGTAACCAAGAGACCCAGTACTTC. The V and J genes are TRBV28 and TRBJ2-5, with TRBD1 matching 7 bases. This CDR3 has 15 residues. Germline CDR1 MDHEN, CDR2 SYDVKM. V dropped 6 bases and J dropped 0; count of bases not matched to a gene: 7.

This clonotype has a handful of counts. The chain couples TRBV5-6 to TRBJ2-7, with TRBD2 matching 8 bases. The germline CDR1 and CDR2 sequences are SGHDT and YYEEEE. The CDR3 totals 15 residues. J lost 6 bases, V lost 4 bases, and 12 bases had no gene match. CDR3 amino acids: CASSLPGLVLSEQYF. CDR3 nucleotide sequence: TGTGCCAGCAGCCTACCGGGACTAGTTTTGTCCGAGCAGTACTTC.